The rows below give T cell receptor beta chains drawn from one sample of a study of T cell responses to AZD1222 COVID-19 vaccine. The table came from immunoSEQ multiplex PCR; TCRdb's copy has only in-frame clones and leaves some out. The table records approximately 6,100 clones, about 87% of them present only once. The sequencing here drew on peripheral blood, taken 28 days after the second AZD1222 dose. The receptors were gathered from an adult who received the AZD1222 COVID-19 vaccine. The CDR3 runs from the conserved cysteine through the conserved F or W. Each record gives: CDR3 DNA, CDR3 protein, clone size, D gene, V gene, J gene. A D gene is named only where the DNA matches it firmly. Part of the rows lack a size; the others show once, few, many or a class for expanded clones.

cdr3_nt: TGTGCCAGGGGGGGGTCCAATAGCAATCAGCCCCAGCATTTT
cdr3_aa: CARGGSNSNQPQHF
clone_size: NA
d_call: NA
v_call: TRBV2
j_call: TRBJ1-5

cdr3_nt: TGCAGCGTTCCCCTTCCAGGGGGGGTTGAAGCTTTCTTT
cdr3_aa: CSVPLPGGVEAFF
clone_size: NA
d_call: TRBD1
v_call: TRBV29-1
j_call: TRBJ1-1

cdr3_nt: TGTGCCAGCAGTCCCGGGACAGGGGTTTCGAACACTGAAGCTTTCTTT
cdr3_aa: CASSPGTGVSNTEAFF
clone_size: NA
d_call: TRBD1
v_call: TRBV11-3
j_call: TRBJ1-1

cdr3_nt: TGTGCCAGCAGCTTCAGACTAGCGCAGACGGATGAGCAGTTCTTC
cdr3_aa: CASSFRLAQTDEQFF
clone_size: NA
d_call: TRBD2
v_call: TRBV7-2
j_call: TRBJ2-1

cdr3_nt: TGCGCCAGCAGCTCCGAAGGGACAGGGAACACCGGGGAGCTGTTTTTT
cdr3_aa: CASSSEGTGNTGELFF
clone_size: NA
d_call: TRBD1
v_call: TRBV5-1
j_call: TRBJ2-2

cdr3_nt: TGTGCCAGCAGCTTAGCGGGGGCGGGACGCAGCAATGAGCAGTTCTTC
cdr3_aa: CASSLAGAGRSNEQFF
clone_size: NA
d_call: NA
v_call: TRBV7-9
j_call: TRBJ2-1

cdr3_nt: TGTGCCAGCAGCTCGGCGGGCACATCGAGGGATACGCAGTATTTT
cdr3_aa: CASSSAGTSRDTQYF
clone_size: NA
d_call: NA
v_call: TRBV7-3
j_call: TRBJ2-3

cdr3_nt: TGTGCCAGCAGTTTGAGTGGGAGTGGTGGCTACACCTTC
cdr3_aa: CASSLSGSGGYTF
clone_size: NA
d_call: NA
v_call: TRBV28
j_call: TRBJ1-2

cdr3_nt: TGTGCCAGCAGTTACCAAGGGGCCGATAAGACCCAGTACTTC
cdr3_aa: CASSYQGADKTQYF
clone_size: NA
d_call: NA
v_call: TRBV6-5
j_call: TRBJ2-5

cdr3_nt: TGTGCCAGCAGTTACGGGACAGACCACTATGGCTACACCTTC
cdr3_aa: CASSYGTDHYGYTF
clone_size: NA
d_call: TRBD1
v_call: TRBV6-2/TRBV6-3
j_call: TRBJ1-2

cdr3_nt: TGTGCCAGCAGGTCAGCCCTATACAATGAGCAGTTCTTC
cdr3_aa: CASRSALYNEQFF
clone_size: NA
d_call: NA
v_call: TRBV12-3/TRBV12-4
j_call: TRBJ2-1

cdr3_nt: TGTGCCAGCAGCCCGGGACAGGGGAACCAAGAGACCCAGTACTTC
cdr3_aa: CASSPGQGNQETQYF
clone_size: NA
d_call: TRBD1
v_call: TRBV27
j_call: TRBJ2-5

cdr3_nt: TGTGCCAGTAGTAAGGCAGGGGCTCTCAGCGCTGGCTACACCTTC
cdr3_aa: CASSKAGALSAGYTF
clone_size: NA
d_call: NA
v_call: TRBV19
j_call: TRBJ1-2

cdr3_nt: TGTGCCAGCAGTGGGACAGGGAGTTATTTAACCCAGCATTTT
cdr3_aa: CASSGTGSYLTQHF
clone_size: NA
d_call: TRBD1
v_call: TRBV28
j_call: TRBJ1-5

cdr3_nt: TGCAGCGTCGTGGACTCCTCCGGGGAGCTGTTTTTT
cdr3_aa: CSVVDSSGELFF
clone_size: once
d_call: NA
v_call: TRBV29-1
j_call: TRBJ2-2

cdr3_nt: TGTGCCAGCAGCTTAGACTCCCTAGACTATGAAGCTTTCTTT
cdr3_aa: CASSLDSLDYEAFF
clone_size: NA
d_call: NA
v_call: TRBV11-3
j_call: TRBJ1-1

cdr3_nt: TGTGCCATCAGTTTACGGGGGATAAGCTCTGAAGCTTTCTTT
cdr3_aa: CAISLRGISSEAFF
clone_size: NA
d_call: NA
v_call: TRBV10-3
j_call: TRBJ1-1

cdr3_nt: TGTGCCAGCAGCTTACCCGGGGACAGGGGGGCTTTGGGAGCTTTCTTT
cdr3_aa: CASSLPGDRGALGAFF
clone_size: NA
d_call: TRBD1
v_call: TRBV7-9
j_call: TRBJ1-1

cdr3_nt: TGTGCCAGCAGTTACTCAGGACAGCCCCAGCATTTT
cdr3_aa: CASSYSGQPQHF
clone_size: NA
d_call: NA
v_call: TRBV6-2/TRBV6-3
j_call: TRBJ1-5

cdr3_nt: TGTGCCAGTTTTTCAGGGGGCAGCAATCAGCCCCAGCATTTT
cdr3_aa: CASFSGGSNQPQHF
clone_size: NA
d_call: TRBD1
v_call: TRBV28
j_call: TRBJ1-5

cdr3_nt: TGTGCCAGCAGCCCCATCCCGGGACAGGGGACCGAAAAACTGTTTTTT
cdr3_aa: CASSPIPGQGTEKLFF
clone_size: NA
d_call: TRBD1
v_call: TRBV9
j_call: TRBJ1-4

cdr3_nt: TGTGCCAGCAGTTTCTGGGACAGGAACAATGAGCAGTTCTTC
cdr3_aa: CASSFWDRNNEQFF
clone_size: NA
d_call: TRBD1
v_call: TRBV28
j_call: TRBJ2-1

cdr3_nt: TGTGCCAGCAGCTTGAGAAACAACGAGCAGTACTTC
cdr3_aa: CASSLRNNEQYF
clone_size: NA
d_call: NA
v_call: TRBV7-2
j_call: TRBJ2-7

cdr3_nt: TGTGCCAGTAGTCTTCGGGCAGCGAACACTGAAGCTTTCTTT
cdr3_aa: CASSLRAANTEAFF
clone_size: NA
d_call: NA
v_call: TRBV19
j_call: TRBJ1-1

cdr3_nt: TGTGCCAGCAGCTCCGGGACAGGGGCGGGCGGTGAGCAGTTCTTC
cdr3_aa: CASSSGTGAGGEQFF
clone_size: NA
d_call: TRBD1
v_call: TRBV6-5
j_call: TRBJ2-1

cdr3_nt: TGCAGTGCTAGTACGGGAGAGGGGCAGTTCTTC
cdr3_aa: CSASTGEGQFF
clone_size: NA
d_call: NA
v_call: TRBV20-1
j_call: TRBJ2-1

cdr3_nt: TGTGCCAGCAGCGTGGGGCAGAGTTACTATTCACCCCTCCACTTT
cdr3_aa: CASSVGQSYYSPLHF
clone_size: NA
d_call: NA
v_call: TRBV9
j_call: TRBJ1-6

cdr3_nt: TGTGCCAGCAGTTATGACTTTTGGCAGGGGGCGTTAAATGCGGATACGCAGTATTTT
cdr3_aa: CASSYDFWQGALNADTQYF
clone_size: NA
d_call: TRBD1
v_call: TRBV6-2/TRBV6-3
j_call: TRBJ2-3

cdr3_nt: TGTGCCAGCAGTCCGGACAGCCTTACTTATGGCTACACCTTC
cdr3_aa: CASSPDSLTYGYTF
clone_size: NA
d_call: NA
v_call: TRBV27
j_call: TRBJ1-2

cdr3_nt: TGTGCCAGCAGCTCAGGACGACATAGGGGACTAGCGGGAGTAGCGAGGTATTTT
cdr3_aa: CASSSGRHRGLAGVARYF
clone_size: NA
d_call: TRBD2
v_call: TRBV7-6
j_call: TRBJ2-3

cdr3_nt: TGTGCCAGCAGCTTGGGGGTCCTTGATCCCACTGAAGCTTTCTTT
cdr3_aa: CASSLGVLDPTEAFF
clone_size: NA
d_call: NA
v_call: TRBV5-4
j_call: TRBJ1-1

cdr3_nt: TGCGCCAGCAGCCTAACCCCGGGTAACATGAACACTGAAGCTTTCTTT
cdr3_aa: CASSLTPGNMNTEAFF
clone_size: few
d_call: NA
v_call: TRBV4-1
j_call: TRBJ1-1

cdr3_nt: TGTGCCAGCAGCTTAGATAGTGCTGGACAGGTTACCTTC
cdr3_aa: CASSLDSAGQVTF
clone_size: NA
d_call: TRBD1
v_call: TRBV11-2
j_call: TRBJ1-2

cdr3_nt: TGTGCCAGCAGCGTCGGACAGGCCGTCAGCTCCTATAATTCACCCCTCCACTTT
cdr3_aa: CASSVGQAVSSYNSPLHF
clone_size: NA
d_call: TRBD1
v_call: TRBV9
j_call: TRBJ1-6

cdr3_nt: TGTGCCAGTATTTCAGCGGCAGGACAGGGGTCCTATGGCTACACCTTC
cdr3_aa: CASISAAGQGSYGYTF
clone_size: NA
d_call: TRBD1
v_call: TRBV19
j_call: TRBJ1-2

cdr3_nt: TGTGCCATCAGTGAGTCTGGCTACCTTCGCTCCTACGAGCAGTACTTC
cdr3_aa: CAISESGYLRSYEQYF
clone_size: NA
d_call: NA
v_call: TRBV10-3
j_call: TRBJ2-7

cdr3_nt: TGTGCCAGCAGCGTAGGCGGGAGAACCTACGAGCAGTACTTC
cdr3_aa: CASSVGGRTYEQYF
clone_size: NA
d_call: TRBD2
v_call: TRBV9
j_call: TRBJ2-7

cdr3_nt: TGTGCCAGCAGTTTAGGGGCCCAAGAGACCCAGTACTTC
cdr3_aa: CASSLGAQETQYF
clone_size: NA
d_call: NA
v_call: TRBV28
j_call: TRBJ2-5

cdr3_nt: TGTGCCAGCAGCCTTCAACAGGGAAGCCTCTACGAGCAGTACTTC
cdr3_aa: CASSLQQGSLYEQYF
clone_size: few
d_call: NA
v_call: TRBV7-2
j_call: TRBJ2-7

cdr3_nt: TGTGCCAGCAGCCTTTCTGAGGATGGCTACACCTTC
cdr3_aa: CASSLSEDGYTF
clone_size: NA
d_call: NA
v_call: TRBV7-9
j_call: TRBJ1-2

cdr3_nt: TGTGCCAGTAGTTCACAGGGGGCGGCGAACACTGAAGCTTTCTTT
cdr3_aa: CASSSQGAANTEAFF
clone_size: NA
d_call: TRBD1
v_call: TRBV19
j_call: TRBJ1-1

cdr3_nt: TGTGCCAGCTCACCCGAACGCACTGAAGCTTTCTTT
cdr3_aa: CASSPERTEAFF
clone_size: NA
d_call: NA
v_call: TRBV18
j_call: TRBJ1-1